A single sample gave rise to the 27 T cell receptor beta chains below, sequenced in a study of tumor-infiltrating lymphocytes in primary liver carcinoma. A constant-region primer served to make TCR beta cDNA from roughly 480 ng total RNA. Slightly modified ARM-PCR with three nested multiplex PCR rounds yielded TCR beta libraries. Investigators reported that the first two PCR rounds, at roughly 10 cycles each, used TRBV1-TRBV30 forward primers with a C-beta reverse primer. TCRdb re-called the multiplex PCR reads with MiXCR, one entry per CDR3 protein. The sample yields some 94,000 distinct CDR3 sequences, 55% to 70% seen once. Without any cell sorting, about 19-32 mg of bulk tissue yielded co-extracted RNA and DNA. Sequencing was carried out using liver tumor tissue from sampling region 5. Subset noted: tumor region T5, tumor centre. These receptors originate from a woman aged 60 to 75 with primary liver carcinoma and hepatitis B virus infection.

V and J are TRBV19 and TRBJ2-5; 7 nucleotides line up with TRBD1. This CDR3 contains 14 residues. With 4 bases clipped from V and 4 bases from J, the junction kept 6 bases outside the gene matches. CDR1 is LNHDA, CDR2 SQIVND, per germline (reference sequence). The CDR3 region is CASSRDRRGETQYF. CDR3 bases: TGTGCCAGTAGTAGGGACAGAAGAGGAGAGACCCAGTACTTC.

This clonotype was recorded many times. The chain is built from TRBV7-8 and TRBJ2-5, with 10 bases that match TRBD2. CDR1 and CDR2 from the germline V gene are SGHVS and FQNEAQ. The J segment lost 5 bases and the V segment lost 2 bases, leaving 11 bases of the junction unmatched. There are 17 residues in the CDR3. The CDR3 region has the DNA TGTGCCAGCAGCTTATATAGGGCTAGCGGGAGATTTGAGACCCAGTACTTC. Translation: CASSLYRASGRFETQYF.

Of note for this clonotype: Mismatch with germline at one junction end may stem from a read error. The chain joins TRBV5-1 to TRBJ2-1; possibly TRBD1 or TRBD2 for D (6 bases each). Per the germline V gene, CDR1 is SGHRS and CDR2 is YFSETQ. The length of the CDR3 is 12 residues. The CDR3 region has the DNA TGCGCCATCAGCTCAGGGGACTCTGAGCAGTTCTTC. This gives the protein CAISSGDSEQFF. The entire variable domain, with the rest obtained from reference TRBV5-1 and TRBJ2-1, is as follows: KAGVTQTPRYLIKTRGQQVTLSCSPISGHRSVSWYQQTPGQGLQFLFEYFSETQRNKGNFPGRFSGRQFSNSRSEMNVSTLELGDSALYLCAISSGDSEQFFGPGTRLTVL.

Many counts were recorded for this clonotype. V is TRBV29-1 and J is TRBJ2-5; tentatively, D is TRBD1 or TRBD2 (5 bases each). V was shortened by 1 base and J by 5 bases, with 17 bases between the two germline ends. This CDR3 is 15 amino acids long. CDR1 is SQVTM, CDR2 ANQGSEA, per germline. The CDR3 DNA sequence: TGCAGCGTTGAAGTGGGACGGTACCTTCAGGAGACCCAGTACTTC. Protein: CSVEVGRYLQETQYF.

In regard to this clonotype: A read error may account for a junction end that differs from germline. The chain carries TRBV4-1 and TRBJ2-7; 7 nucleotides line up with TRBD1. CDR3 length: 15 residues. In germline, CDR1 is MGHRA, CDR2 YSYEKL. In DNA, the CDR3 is TGCGCCAGCAGCCAAGGGGGACAGCAGCACTACGAGCGGTACTTC. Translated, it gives CASSQGGQQHYERYF.

CDR3 loop: CAWSLGVLGEKLFF. The CDR3 DNA follows: TGTGCCTGGAGCCTAGGCGTGCTCGGTGAAAAACTGTTTTTT. V usage is TRBV30 and J usage is TRBJ1-4; D not certain. The CDR3 extends over 14 amino acids. Germline lookup yields CDR1 GTSNPN and CDR2 SVGIG (reference sequence). Deletions cut 3 bases from V and 7 bases from J, with 15 bases between.

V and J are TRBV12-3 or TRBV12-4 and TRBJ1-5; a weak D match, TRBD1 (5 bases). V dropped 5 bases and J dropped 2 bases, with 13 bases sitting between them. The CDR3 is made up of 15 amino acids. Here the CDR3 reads CASSPTGNGNQPQHF. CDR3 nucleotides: TGTGCCAGCAGTCCAACAGGCAATGGCAATCAGCCCCAGCATTTT.

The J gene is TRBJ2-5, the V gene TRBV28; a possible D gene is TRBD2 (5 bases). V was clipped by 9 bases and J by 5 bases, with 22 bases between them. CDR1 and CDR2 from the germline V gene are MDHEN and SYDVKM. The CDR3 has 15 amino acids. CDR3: CASSTWGVLVETQYF. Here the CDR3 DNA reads TGTGCCAGTAGCACGTGGGGAGTCTTAGTGGAGACCCAGTACTTC.

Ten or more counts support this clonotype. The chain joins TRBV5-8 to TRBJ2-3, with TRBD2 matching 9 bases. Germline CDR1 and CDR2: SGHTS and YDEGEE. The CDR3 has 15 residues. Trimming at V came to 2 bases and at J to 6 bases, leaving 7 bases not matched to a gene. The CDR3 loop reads CASSFGGLALDTQYF. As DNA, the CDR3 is TGTGCCAGCAGCTTCGGGGGACTAGCCCTCGATACGCAGTATTTT.

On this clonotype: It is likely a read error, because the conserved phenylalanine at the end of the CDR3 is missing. The CDR3 DNA follows: TGCGCCAGCACTCCCTGGGGTAGCAGGAGGAACGGGGCGACCTACGAGCAGTACTCC. Translated, it gives CASTPWGSRRNGATYEQYS. The rearrangement joins TRBV10-2 to TRBJ2-7; TRBD1 or TRBD2 may be the D gene (5 bases each). Germline-derived CDR1 and CDR2 are WSHSY and SAAADI. The CDR3 is 19 amino acids. Trimming cost V 7 bases and J 2 bases, with 30 bases left between them.

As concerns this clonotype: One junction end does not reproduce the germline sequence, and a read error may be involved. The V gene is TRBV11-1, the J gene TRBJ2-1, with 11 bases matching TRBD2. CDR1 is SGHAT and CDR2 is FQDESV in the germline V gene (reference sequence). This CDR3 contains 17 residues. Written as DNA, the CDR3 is TGTGCCAACAGCTCCATTATAGCGGGAGGGCTGATCAATGAGCAGTTCTTC. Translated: CANSSIIAGGLINEQFF.

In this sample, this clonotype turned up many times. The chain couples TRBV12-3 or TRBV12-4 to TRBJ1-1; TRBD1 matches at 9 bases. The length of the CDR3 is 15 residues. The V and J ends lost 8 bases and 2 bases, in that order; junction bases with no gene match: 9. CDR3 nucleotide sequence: TGTGCCAGCCAATCGGGGACAGGGTTTAACACTGAAGCTTTCTTT. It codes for CASQSGTGFNTEAFF.

CDR3 residues: CASSARDSSYEQYF. The CDR3 DNA reads as TGTGCCAGTAGTGCCCGGGACAGCTCCTACGAGCAGTACTTC. The V call is TRBV19, the J call TRBJ2-7; 7 positions agree with TRBD1. With 5 bases clipped from V and 0 bases from J, the junction kept 4 bases outside the gene matches. There are 14 residues in the CDR3. From germline, CDR1 is LNHDA and CDR2 SQIVND (reference sequence).

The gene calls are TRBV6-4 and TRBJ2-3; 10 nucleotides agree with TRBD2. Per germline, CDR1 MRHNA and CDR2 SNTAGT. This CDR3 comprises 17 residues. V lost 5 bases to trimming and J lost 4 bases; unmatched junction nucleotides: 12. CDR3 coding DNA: TGTGCCAGCAGTCCAGCTAGCGGGAGACCGGGTGCAGATACGCAGTATTTT. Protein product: CASSPASGRPGADTQYF.

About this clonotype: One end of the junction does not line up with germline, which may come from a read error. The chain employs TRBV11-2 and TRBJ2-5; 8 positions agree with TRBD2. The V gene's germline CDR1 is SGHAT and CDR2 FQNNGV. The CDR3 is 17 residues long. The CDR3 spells CASRLVGTSGGGETQYF. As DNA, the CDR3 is TGTGCCAGCCGCTTAGTGGGGACTAGTGGGGGCGGGGAGACCCAGTACTTC.

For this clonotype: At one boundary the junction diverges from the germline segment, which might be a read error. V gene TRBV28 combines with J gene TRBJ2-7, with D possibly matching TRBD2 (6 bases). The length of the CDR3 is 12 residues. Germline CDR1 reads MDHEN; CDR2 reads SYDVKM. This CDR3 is CVSSATSYERYF. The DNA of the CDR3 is TGTGTCAGCAGTGCTACTAGCTACGAGCGGTACTTC.

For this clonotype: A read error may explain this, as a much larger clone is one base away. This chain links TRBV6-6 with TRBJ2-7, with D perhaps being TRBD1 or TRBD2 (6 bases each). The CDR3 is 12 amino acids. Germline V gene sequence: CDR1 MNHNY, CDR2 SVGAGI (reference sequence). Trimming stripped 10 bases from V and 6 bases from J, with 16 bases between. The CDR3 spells CANHIGGLEQYF. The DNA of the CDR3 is TGTGCCAACCACATTGGGGGGCTCGAGCAGTACTTC.

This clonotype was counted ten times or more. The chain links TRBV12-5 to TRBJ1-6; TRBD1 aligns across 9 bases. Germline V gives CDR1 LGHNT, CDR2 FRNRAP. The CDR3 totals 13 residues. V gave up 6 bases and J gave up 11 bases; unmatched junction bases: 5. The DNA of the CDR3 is TGTGCTAGTGGCACGGACAGGGGTACACCCCTCCACTTT. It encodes CASGTDRGTPLHF.

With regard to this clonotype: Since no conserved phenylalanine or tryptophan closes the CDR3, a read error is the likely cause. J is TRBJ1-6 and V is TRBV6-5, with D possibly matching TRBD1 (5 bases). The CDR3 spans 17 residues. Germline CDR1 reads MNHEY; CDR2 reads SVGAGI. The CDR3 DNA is TGTGCCAGTAGTTACTCGGTTATGCCAGGGATTGATTCACCCCTCCACATT. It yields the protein CASSYSVMPGIDSPLHI.

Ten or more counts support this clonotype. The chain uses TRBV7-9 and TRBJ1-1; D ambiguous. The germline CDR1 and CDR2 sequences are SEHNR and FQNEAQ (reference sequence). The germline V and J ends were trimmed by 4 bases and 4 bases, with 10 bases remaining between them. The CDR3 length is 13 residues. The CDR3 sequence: CASSSGFFTEAFF. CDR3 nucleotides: TGTGCCAGCAGCTCGGGGTTCTTCACTGAAGCTTTCTTT.

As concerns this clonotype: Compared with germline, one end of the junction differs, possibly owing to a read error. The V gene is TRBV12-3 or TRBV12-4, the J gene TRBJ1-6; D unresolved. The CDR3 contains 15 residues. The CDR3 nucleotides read TGTGCCAGCAGTCCCGAGAGTTCCTATAATTCACGCCTCCATTTT. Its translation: CASSPESSYNSRLHF.

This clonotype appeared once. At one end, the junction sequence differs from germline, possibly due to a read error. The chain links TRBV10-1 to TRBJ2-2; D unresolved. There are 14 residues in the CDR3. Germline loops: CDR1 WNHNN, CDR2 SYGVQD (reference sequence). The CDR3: CASRSGPNTRELFF. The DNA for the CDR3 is TGCGCCAGCAGAAGTGGGCCGAACACCCGGGAGCTGTTTTTT.

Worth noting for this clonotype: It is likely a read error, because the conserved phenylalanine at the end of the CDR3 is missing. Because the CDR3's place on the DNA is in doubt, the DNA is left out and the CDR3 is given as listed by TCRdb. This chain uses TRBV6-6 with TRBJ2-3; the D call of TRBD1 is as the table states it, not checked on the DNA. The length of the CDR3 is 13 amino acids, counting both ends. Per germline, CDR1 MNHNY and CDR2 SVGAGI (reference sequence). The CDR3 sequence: CASSTIRGDTQYS.

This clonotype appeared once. The CDR3 is CASSSIGGGTDTQYF. CDR3 in DNA: TGTGCCAGCAGCTCGATAGGGGGAGGCACAGATACGCAGTATTTT. This chain links TRBV28 with TRBJ2-3, with D perhaps matching TRBD1 (6 bases). Between the trimmed V and J ends, which lost 6 bases and 1 base, there was a span of 14 bases. CDR3 length: 15 amino acids. The germline V gene has CDR1 MDHEN and CDR2 SYDVKM.

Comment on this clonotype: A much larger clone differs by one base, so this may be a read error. CDR3 nucleotide sequence: TGTGCCATCAGTGACGCGGACGGGGGGGTCGAAAAACTGTTTTTT. It specifies CAISDADGGVEKLFF. The chain uses TRBV10-3 and TRBJ1-4, with D possibly matching TRBD1 (5 bases). There are 15 residues in the CDR3. Germline CDR1 and CDR2: ENHRY and SYGVKD. Between the trimmed V and J ends, which lost 3 bases and 8 bases, there was a span of 16 bases.

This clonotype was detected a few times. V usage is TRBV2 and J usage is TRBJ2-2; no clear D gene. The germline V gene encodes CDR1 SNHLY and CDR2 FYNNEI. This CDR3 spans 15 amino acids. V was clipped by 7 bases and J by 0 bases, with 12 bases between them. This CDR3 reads CASTRQAANTGELFF. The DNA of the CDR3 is TGTGCCAGCACTAGGCAGGCAGCGAACACCGGGGAGCTGTTTTTT. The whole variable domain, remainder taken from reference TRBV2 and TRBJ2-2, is EPEVTQTPSHQVTQMGQEVILRCVPISNHLYFYWYRQILGQKVEFLVSFYNNEISEKSEIFDDQFSVERPDGSNFTLKIRSTKLEDSAMYFCASTRQAANTGELFFGEGSRLTVL.

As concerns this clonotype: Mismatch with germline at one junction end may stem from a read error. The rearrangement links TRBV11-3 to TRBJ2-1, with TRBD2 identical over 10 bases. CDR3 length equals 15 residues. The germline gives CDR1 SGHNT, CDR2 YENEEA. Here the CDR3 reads CASSLRTSGKLGQFF. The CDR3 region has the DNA TGTGCCAGCAGCTTAAGAACTAGCGGGAAGCTTGGGCAGTTCTTT.